This entry features one T cell receptor (beta chain) sequence. These data belong to a study of T cells after yellow fever vaccination. From the 5' RACE reads, TCRdb called clonotypes with MiXCR, one entry per CDR3 protein. This table holds approximately 450,000 distinct CDR3 sequences, around a sixth found once. Germline CDR1 reads LNHDA; CDR2 reads SQIVND (reference sequence). CDR3 size: 14 residues. V dropped 1 base and J dropped 6 bases, with 10 bases sitting between them. The material sequenced was PBMCs, taken before the yellow fever booster vaccination. The TCR comes from a man between 18 and 29 years old who received the YFV17D yellow fever vaccine. The rearrangement uses TRBV19 and TRBJ2-4; D possibly corresponds to TRBD2 (5 bases). CDR3 in amino acids: CASSIGGQSNIQYF. CDR3 sequence (DNA): TGTGCCAGTAGTATAGGCGGGCAGTCAAACATTCAGTACTTC.